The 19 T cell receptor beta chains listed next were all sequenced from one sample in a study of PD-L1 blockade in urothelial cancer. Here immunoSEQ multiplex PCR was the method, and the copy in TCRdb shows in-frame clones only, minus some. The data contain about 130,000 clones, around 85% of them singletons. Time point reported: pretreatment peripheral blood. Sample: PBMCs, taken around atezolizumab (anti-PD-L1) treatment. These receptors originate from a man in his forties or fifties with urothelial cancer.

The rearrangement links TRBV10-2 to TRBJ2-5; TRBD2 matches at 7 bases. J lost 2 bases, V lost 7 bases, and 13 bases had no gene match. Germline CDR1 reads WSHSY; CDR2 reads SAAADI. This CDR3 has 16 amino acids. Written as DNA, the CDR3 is TGCGCCAGCACCCCGAGGAGGGAGGGCCAGCAAGAGACCCAGTACTTC. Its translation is CASTPRREGQQETQYF.

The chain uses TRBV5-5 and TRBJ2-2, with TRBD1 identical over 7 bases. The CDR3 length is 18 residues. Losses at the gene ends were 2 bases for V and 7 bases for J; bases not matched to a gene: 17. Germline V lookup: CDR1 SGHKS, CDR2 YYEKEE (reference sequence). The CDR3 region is CASSFRLKSLRQGGELFF. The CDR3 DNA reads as TGTGCCAGCAGCTTTCGGCTAAAGTCACTTAGACAGGGCGGGGAGCTGTTTTTT.

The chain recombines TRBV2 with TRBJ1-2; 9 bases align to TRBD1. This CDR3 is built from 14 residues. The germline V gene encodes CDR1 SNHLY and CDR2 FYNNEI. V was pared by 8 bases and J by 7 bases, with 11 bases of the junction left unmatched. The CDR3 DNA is TGTGCCAGCGGGGGGACAGGGAAGGTATCTGGCTACACCTTC. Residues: CASGGTGKVSGYTF.

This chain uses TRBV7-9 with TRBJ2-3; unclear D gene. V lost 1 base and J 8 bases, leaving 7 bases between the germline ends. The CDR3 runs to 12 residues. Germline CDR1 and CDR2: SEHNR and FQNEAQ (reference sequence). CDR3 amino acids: CASSLVAGTQYF. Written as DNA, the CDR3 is TGTGCCAGCAGCTTAGTAGCCGGTACGCAGTATTTT.

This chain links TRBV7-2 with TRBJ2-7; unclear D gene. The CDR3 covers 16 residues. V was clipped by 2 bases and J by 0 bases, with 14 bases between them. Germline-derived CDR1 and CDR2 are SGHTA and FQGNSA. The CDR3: CASSLTDGFRSYEQYF. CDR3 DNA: TGTGCCAGCAGCTTAACCGACGGGTTCCGCTCCTACGAGCAGTACTTC.

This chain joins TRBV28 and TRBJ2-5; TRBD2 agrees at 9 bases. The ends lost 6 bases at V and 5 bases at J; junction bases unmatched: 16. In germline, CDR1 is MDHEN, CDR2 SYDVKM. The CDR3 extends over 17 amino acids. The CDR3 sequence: CASSERGVRGRGETQYF. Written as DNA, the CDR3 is TGTGCCAGCAGCGAGAGGGGGGTTCGCGGGAGGGGGGAGACCCAGTACTTC.

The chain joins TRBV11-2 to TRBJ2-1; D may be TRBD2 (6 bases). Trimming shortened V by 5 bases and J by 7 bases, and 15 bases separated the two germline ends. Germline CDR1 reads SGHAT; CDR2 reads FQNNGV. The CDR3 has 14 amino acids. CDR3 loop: CASSPSGTLNEQFF. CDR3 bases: TGTGCCAGCAGCCCATCCGGGACTCTAAATGAGCAGTTCTTC. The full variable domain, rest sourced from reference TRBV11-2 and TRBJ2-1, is EAGVAQSPRYKIIEKRQSVAFWCNPISGHATLYWYQQILGQGPKLLIQFQNNGVVDDSQLPKDRFSAERLKGVDSTLKIQPAKLEDSAVYLCASSPSGTLNEQFFGPGTRLTVL.

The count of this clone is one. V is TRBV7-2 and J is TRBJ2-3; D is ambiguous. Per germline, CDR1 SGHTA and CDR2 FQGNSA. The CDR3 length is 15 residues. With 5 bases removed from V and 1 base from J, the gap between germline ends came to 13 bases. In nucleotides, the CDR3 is TGTGCCAGCAGCCCAAGACTGGTGGGCACAGATACGCAGTATTTT. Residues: CASSPRLVGTDTQYF. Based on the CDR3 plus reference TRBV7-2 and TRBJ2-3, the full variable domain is GAGVSQSPSNKVTEKGKDVELRCDPISGHTALYWYRQSLGQGLEFLIYFQGNSAPDKSGLPSDRFSAERTGGSVSTLTIQRTQQEDSAVYLCASSPRLVGTDTQYFGPGTRLTVL.

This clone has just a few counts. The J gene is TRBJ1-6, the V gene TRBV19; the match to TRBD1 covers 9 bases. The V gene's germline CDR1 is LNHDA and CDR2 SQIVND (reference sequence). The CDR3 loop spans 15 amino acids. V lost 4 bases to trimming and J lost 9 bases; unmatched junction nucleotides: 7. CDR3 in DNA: TGTGCCAGTAGTACCGCGGGACAGGGTGGTTCACCCCTCCACTTT. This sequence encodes CASSTAGQGGSPLHF.

The DNA of the CDR3 is TGTGCCAGTAGTCCTAGAACTAGCGGCACCTACTACGAGCAGTACTTC. It translates to CASSPRTSGTYYEQYF. V is TRBV19 and J is TRBJ2-7; the match to TRBD2 covers 8 bases. V dropped 5 bases and J dropped 3; count of bases not matched to a gene: 12. This CDR3 region has 16 residues. Looked up from germline, CDR1 is LNHDA and CDR2 is SQIVND (reference sequence).

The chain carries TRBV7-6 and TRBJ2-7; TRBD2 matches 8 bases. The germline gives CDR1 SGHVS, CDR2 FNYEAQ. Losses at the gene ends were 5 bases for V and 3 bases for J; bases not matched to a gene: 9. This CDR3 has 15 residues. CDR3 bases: TGTGCCAGCAGCCGGCTCCCGGGACTAGTCTACGAGCAGTACTTC. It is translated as CASSRLPGLVYEQYF. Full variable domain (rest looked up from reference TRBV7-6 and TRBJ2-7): GAGVSQSPRYKVTKRGQDVALRCDPISGHVSLYWYRQALGQGPEFLTYFNYEAQQDKSGLPNDRFSAERPEGSISTLTIQRTEQRDSAMYRCASSRLPGLVYEQYFGPGTRLTVT.

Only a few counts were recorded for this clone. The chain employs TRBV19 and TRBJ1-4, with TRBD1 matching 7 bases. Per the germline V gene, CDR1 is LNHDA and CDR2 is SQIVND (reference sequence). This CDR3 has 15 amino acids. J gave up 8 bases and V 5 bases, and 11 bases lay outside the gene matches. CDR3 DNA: TGTGCCAGTAGTCAGCTGACAGGGAGGAACGAAAAACTGTTTTTT. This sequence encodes CASSQLTGRNEKLFF.

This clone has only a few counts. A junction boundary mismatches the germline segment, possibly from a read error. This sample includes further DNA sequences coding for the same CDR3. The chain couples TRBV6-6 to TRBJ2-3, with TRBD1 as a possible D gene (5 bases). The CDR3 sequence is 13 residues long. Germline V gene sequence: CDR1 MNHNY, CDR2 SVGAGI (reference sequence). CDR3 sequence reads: CASSSRGTDTQYF. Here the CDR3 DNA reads TGTGCCAGTAGTTCCAGGGGCACAGATACGCAGTATTTT.

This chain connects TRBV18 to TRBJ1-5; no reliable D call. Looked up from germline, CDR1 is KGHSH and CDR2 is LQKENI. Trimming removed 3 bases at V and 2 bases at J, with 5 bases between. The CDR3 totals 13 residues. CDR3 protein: CASSPSGNQPQHF. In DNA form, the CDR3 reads TGTGCCAGCTCACCTTCGGGCAATCAGCCCCAGCATTTT. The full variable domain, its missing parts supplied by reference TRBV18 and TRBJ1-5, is NAGVMQNPRHLVRRRGQEARLRCSPMKGHSHVYWYRQLPEEGLKFMVYLQKENIIDESGMPKERFSAEFPKEGPSILRIQQVVRGDSAAYFCASSPSGNQPQHFGDGTRLSIL.

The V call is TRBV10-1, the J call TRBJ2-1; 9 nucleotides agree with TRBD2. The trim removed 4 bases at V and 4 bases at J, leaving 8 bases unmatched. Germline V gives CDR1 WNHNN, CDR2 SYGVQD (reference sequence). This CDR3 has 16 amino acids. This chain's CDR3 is CASSGGLALSYNEQFF. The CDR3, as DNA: TGCGCCAGCAGTGGGGGACTAGCCCTCTCATACAATGAGCAGTTCTTC.

This chain's CDR3 is CASSTTGLGGYTF. The CDR3 region has the DNA TGTGCCAGCAGTACGACTGGACTTGGGGGCTACACCTTC. This chain uses TRBV28 with TRBJ1-2; D is unresolved. The CDR3 consists of 13 residues. V shed 5 bases and J shed 8 bases, with 15 bases lying between them. Germline CDR1 and CDR2: MDHEN and SYDVKM.

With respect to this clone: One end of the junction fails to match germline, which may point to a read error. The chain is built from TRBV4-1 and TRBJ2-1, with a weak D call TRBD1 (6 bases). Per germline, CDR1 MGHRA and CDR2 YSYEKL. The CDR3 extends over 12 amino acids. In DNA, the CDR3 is TGCGCCAGCAGCCAAGATAGAACAGGGCCAGTCTTC. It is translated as CASSQDRTGPVF.

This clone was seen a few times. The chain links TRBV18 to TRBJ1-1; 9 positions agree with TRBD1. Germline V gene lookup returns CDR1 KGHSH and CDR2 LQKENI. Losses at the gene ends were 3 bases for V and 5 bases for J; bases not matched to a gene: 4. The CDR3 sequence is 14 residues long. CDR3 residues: CASSPNRGHTEAFF. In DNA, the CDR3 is TGTGCCAGCTCACCGAACAGGGGGCATACTGAAGCTTTCTTT.

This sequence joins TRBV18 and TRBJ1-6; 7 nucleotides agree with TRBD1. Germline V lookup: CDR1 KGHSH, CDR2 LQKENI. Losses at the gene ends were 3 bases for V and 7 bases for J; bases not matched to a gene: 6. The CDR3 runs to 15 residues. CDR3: CASSPAGTVNSPLHF. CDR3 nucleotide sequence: TGTGCCAGCTCACCCGCCGGGACAGTGAATTCACCCCTCCACTTT.